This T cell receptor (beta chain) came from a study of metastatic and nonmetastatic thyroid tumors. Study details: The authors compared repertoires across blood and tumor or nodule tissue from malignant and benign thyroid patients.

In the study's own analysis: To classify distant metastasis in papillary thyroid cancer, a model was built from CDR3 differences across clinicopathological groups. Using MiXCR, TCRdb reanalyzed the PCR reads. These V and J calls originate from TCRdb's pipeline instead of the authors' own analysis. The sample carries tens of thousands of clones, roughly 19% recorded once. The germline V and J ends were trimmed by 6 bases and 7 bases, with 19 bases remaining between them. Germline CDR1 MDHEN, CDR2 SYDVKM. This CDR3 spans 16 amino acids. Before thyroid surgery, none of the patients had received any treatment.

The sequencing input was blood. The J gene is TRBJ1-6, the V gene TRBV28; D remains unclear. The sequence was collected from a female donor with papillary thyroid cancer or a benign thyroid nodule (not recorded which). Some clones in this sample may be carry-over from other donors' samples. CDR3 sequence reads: CASSLSPRSRNSPLHF. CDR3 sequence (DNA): TGTGCCAGCAGCTTAAGTCCAAGGTCGAGGAATTCACCCCTCCACTTT.